The 28 T cell receptor beta chains below were found in one sample sequenced in a study of technical replicates of blood from a handful of donors. Assay: immunoSEQ multiplex PCR; the TCRdb copy retains only in-frame clones and omits some. The sample holds roughly 82,000 clones, about nine tenths seen once. The sample consisted of T cells isolated from PBMCs. All receptors derive from a human donor in good health.

The rearrangement joins TRBV6-6 to TRBJ2-2; D ambiguous. Trimming removed 4 bases at V and 0 bases at J, with 12 bases between. Germline CDR1 reads MNHNY; CDR2 reads SVGAGI (reference sequence). This CDR3 contains 16 residues. The CDR3 sequence is CASSSFGRSNTGELFF. CDR3 bases: TGTGCCAGCAGTTCCTTTGGGCGTTCGAACACCGGGGAGCTGTTTTTT.

The CDR3 is CASSLASYNEQFF. As DNA, the CDR3 is TGTGCCAGCAGCTTAGCCAGTTACAATGAGCAGTTCTTC. J is TRBJ2-1 and V is TRBV11-1; no clear D gene. The germline V gene encodes CDR1 SGHAT and CDR2 FQDESV (reference sequence). This CDR3 spans 13 amino acids. Trimming took off 0 bases at V and 4 bases at J, with 4 bases between the two ends.

The J gene is TRBJ1-1, the V gene TRBV19; D is ambiguous. V lost 7 bases and J lost 1, with 16 bases in between. This CDR3 comprises 15 residues. Germline V gives CDR1 LNHDA, CDR2 SQIVND (reference sequence). The CDR3 protein is CASTPSDYGNTEAFF. CDR3 in DNA: TGTGCCAGTACACCATCTGATTACGGGAACACTGAAGCTTTCTTT. The variable domain in full, completed from reference TRBV19 and TRBJ1-1, reads DGGITQSPKYLFRKEGQNVTLSCEQNLNHDAMYWYRQDPGQGLRLIYYSQIVNDFQKGDIAEGYSVSREKKESFPLTVTSAQKNPTAFYLCASTPSDYGNTEAFFGQGTRLTVV.

This clone has more than one count but fewer than ten. CDR3 nucleotide sequence: TGTGCCACAACAGACCGAGGGGGCTCCTACGAGCAGTACTTC. This encodes CATTDRGGSYEQYF. The chain joins TRBV27 to TRBJ2-7; a possible D gene is TRBD1 (6 bases). CDR1 is MNHEY, CDR2 SMNVEV, per germline (reference sequence). V was cut by 10 bases and J by 0 bases, with 16 bases left in between. The length of the CDR3 is 14 residues.

The V and J genes are TRBV7-9 and TRBJ1-1; possibly TRBD1 for D (6 bases). Trimming stripped 0 bases from V and 4 bases from J, with 9 bases between. The germline gives CDR1 SEHNR, CDR2 FQNEAQ (reference sequence). This CDR3 region has 14 residues. The CDR3, as DNA: TGTGCCAGCAGCTTAGCGGGGGCTGGCACTGAAGCTTTCTTT. Translated: CASSLAGAGTEAFF.

The chain joins TRBV13 to TRBJ1-1; D uncertain. V was clipped by 0 bases and J by 6 bases, with 11 bases between them. This CDR3 has 14 residues. The germline gives CDR1 PRHDT, CDR2 FYEKMQ (reference sequence). CDR3 sequence: CASSLGLVPAEAFF. The CDR3 DNA sequence: TGTGCCAGCAGCTTAGGCCTAGTTCCGGCTGAAGCTTTCTTT.

This chain links TRBV14 with TRBJ2-5; tentatively, D is TRBD2 (5 bases). The CDR3 totals 17 residues. Trimming pared 0 bases from V and 5 bases from J, leaving 19 bases between. Germline CDR1 is SGHDN and CDR2 is FVKESK. The CDR3 protein is CASSQEFMRAQDETQYF. The CDR3 region has the DNA TGTGCCAGCAGCCAAGAATTTATGAGGGCGCAAGATGAGACCCAGTACTTC.

This rearrangement joins TRBV11-1 to TRBJ1-1; maybe TRBD1 (6 bases). The CDR3 is 13 amino acids. V lost 8 bases and J lost 5, with 15 bases in between. The V gene's germline CDR1 is SGHAT and CDR2 FQDESV (reference sequence). For the CDR3, the DNA is TGTGCCAGCCGTCGGGGGGCGCTAACTGAAGCTTTCTTT. It codes for CASRRGALTEAFF.

This rearrangement joins TRBV15 to TRBJ2-1, with D perhaps TRBD1 (6 bases). The CDR3 loop spans 16 amino acids. The ends were cut back, 1 base at V and 4 bases at J, with 14 bases in the middle. Germline V gene sequence: CDR1 LNHNV, CDR2 YYDKDF (reference sequence). DNA for the CDR3: TGTGCCACCAGCAGAGGATCACAGGGTTTTTACAATGAGCAGTTCTTC. It encodes CATSRGSQGFYNEQFF.

V and J are TRBV7-9 and TRBJ2-1; 8 nucleotides match TRBD1. There are 16 residues in the CDR3. With 3 bases clipped from V and 5 bases from J, the junction kept 9 bases outside the gene matches. The germline V gene encodes CDR1 SEHNR and CDR2 FQNEAQ (reference sequence). The DNA for the CDR3 is TGTGCCAGCAGCTTTCGACAGGGGAGTAAGGACAATGAGCAGTTCTTC. Translation gives CASSFRQGSKDNEQFF.

The chain combines TRBV15 with TRBJ2-7; 10 nucleotides match TRBD2. The CDR3 is 19 amino acids. From germline, CDR1 is LNHNV and CDR2 YYDKDF (reference sequence). Trimming at V came to 1 base and at J to 4 bases, leaving 16 bases not matched to a gene. CDR3 residues: CATSRAEEREGPEMYEQYF. CDR3 nucleotide sequence: TGTGCCACCAGCAGAGCCGAGGAGCGGGAGGGCCCAGAAATGTACGAGCAGTACTTC.

As DNA, the CDR3 is TGTGCCAGCAGCCCTGACAGGGGCAATCAGCCCCAGCATTTT. Translated: CASSPDRGNQPQHF. The rearrangement joins TRBV7-6 to TRBJ1-5; 7 bases agree with TRBD1. The CDR3 runs to 14 residues. Losses at the gene ends were 5 bases for V and 2 bases for J; bases not matched to a gene: 3. Germline values: CDR1 SGHVS, CDR2 FNYEAQ.

The gene calls are TRBV11-2 and TRBJ1-2, with TRBD1 as a possible D gene (5 bases). This CDR3 comprises 14 residues. The V and J ends lost 0 bases and 4 bases respectively, with 9 bases between them. The germline V gene has CDR1 SGHAT and CDR2 FQNNGV. This chain's CDR3 is CASSLEAGGYGYTF. The CDR3 DNA reads TGTGCCAGCAGCTTAGAGGCGGGGGGCTATGGCTACACCTTC.

This chain joins TRBV28 and TRBJ1-5, with D maybe TRBD1 (6 bases). V was cut by 3 bases and J by 2 bases, with 11 bases left in between. The CDR3 consists of 15 residues. CDR1 and CDR2 (germline): MDHEN, SYDVKM. The DNA of the CDR3 is TGTGCCAGCAGTTTTCTGGACAGCGGCAATCAGCCCCAGCATTTT. This codes for CASSFLDSGNQPQHF. The full variable domain, rest sourced from reference TRBV28 and TRBJ1-5, is DVKVTQSSRYLVKRTGEKVFLECVQDMDHENMFWYRQDPGLGLRLIYFSYDVKMKEKGDIPEGYSVSREKKERFSLILESASTNQTSMYLCASSFLDSGNQPQHFGDGTRLSIL.

This clone was seen once. V usage is TRBV11-2 and J usage is TRBJ1-2, with D unclear. This CDR3 region has 16 residues. The V gene's germline CDR1 is SGHAT and CDR2 FQNNGV. Trimming pared 5 bases from V and 3 bases from J, leaving 19 bases between. The CDR3 loop is CASSGRRAFQDYGYTF. CDR3 DNA sequence: TGTGCCAGCAGCGGTCGGAGGGCATTCCAGGACTATGGCTACACCTTC.

This chain links TRBV27 with TRBJ2-7; TRBD1 matches 9 bases. V lost 5 bases and J lost 6; bases outside the gene matches: 14. The germline V gene has CDR1 MNHEY and CDR2 SMNVEV (reference sequence). This CDR3 contains 16 residues. The CDR3, as DNA: TGTGCCAGCAGTCTCGCCGGGACAGGGTCTGTGATCGAGCAGTACTTC. This codes for CASSLAGTGSVIEQYF.

The chain combines TRBV18 with TRBJ1-6, with D maybe TRBD1 (5 bases). This CDR3 has 13 amino acids. Per germline, CDR1 KGHSH and CDR2 LQKENI. V was clipped by 5 bases and J by 12 bases, with 14 bases between them. For the CDR3, the DNA is TGTGCCAGCTCATACCAATCGGGGGAACCCCTCCACTTT. Translated, it gives CASSYQSGEPLHF.

The chain has TRBV25-1 and TRBJ2-7; the match to TRBD1 covers 9 bases. The CDR3 sequence is 16 residues long. The V segment lost 0 bases and the J segment 5 bases; nucleotides outside the gene matches: 8. Germline V gene sequence: CDR1 MGHDK, CDR2 SYGVNS. CDR3 sequence reads: CASSEYPGQGTNEQYF. In nucleotides, the CDR3 is TGTGCCAGCAGTGAATACCCGGGACAGGGTACAAACGAGCAGTACTTC.

The CDR3, as DNA: TGTGCCTCAGAAGCGCTAGAGATCGATACGCAGTATTTT. The encoded protein is CASEALEIDTQYF. The rearrangement uses TRBV2 and TRBJ2-3; no clear D gene. This CDR3 has 13 amino acids. Trimming stripped 11 bases from V and 6 bases from J, with 18 bases between. Germline loops: CDR1 SNHLY, CDR2 FYNNEI. Variable domain in full (rest from reference TRBV2 and TRBJ2-3): EPEVTQTPSHQVTQMGQEVILRCVPISNHLYFYWYRQILGQKVEFLVSFYNNEISEKSEIFDDQFSVERPDGSNFTLKIRSTKLEDSAMYFCASEALEIDTQYFGPGTRLTVL.

The chain has TRBV5-8 and TRBJ2-1; 7 bases line up with TRBD1. The germline V gene encodes CDR1 SGHTS and CDR2 YDEGEE. Trimming took 0 bases from V and 1 from J; bases not matched to a gene: 1. This CDR3 region has 15 residues. CDR3 nucleotide sequence: TGTGCCAGCAGCTTGGCCAGGGGGTCCTACAATGAGCAGTTCTTC. It yields the protein CASSLARGSYNEQFF.

This clone was seen a single time. The chain couples TRBV7-2 to TRBJ2-3; perhaps TRBD1 as D (6 bases). The CDR3 extends over 14 amino acids. In germline, CDR1 is SGHTA, CDR2 FQGNSA. Deletions cut 5 bases from V and 2 bases from J, with 11 bases between. The CDR3 loop is CASSPVGATDTQYF. In DNA, the CDR3 is TGTGCCAGCAGCCCGGTGGGGGCCACAGATACGCAGTATTTT.

This clone was observed once. J is TRBJ2-1 and V is TRBV5-6; TRBD2 agrees at 8 bases. The germline gives CDR1 SGHDT, CDR2 YYEEEE. The CDR3 is made up of 16 amino acids. The V segment lost 0 bases and the J segment 1 base; nucleotides outside the gene matches: 3. The CDR3 DNA follows: TGTGCCAGCAGCTTGGCCGGCGGGGGGTCCTACAATGAGCAGTTCTTC. Protein product: CASSLAGGGSYNEQFF.

The V and J genes are TRBV19 and TRBJ2-3; 7 bases line up with TRBD2. Unmatched junction bases numbered 4, after V lost 1 base and J lost 0 bases. CDR3 length: 16 residues. Germline lookup yields CDR1 LNHDA and CDR2 SQIVND (reference sequence). In DNA, the CDR3 is TGTGCCAGTAGTATAGCTCTAGCGGATAGCACAGATACGCAGTATTTT. Protein product: CASSIALADSTDTQYF.

J is TRBJ2-7 and V is TRBV6-1; 8 bases agree with TRBD2. From germline, CDR1 is MNHNS and CDR2 SASEGT. The CDR3 is made up of 19 amino acids. The V and J ends lost 4 bases and 6 bases, in that order; junction bases with no gene match: 23. The chain's CDR3 is CASSGRSGRGANLSFEQYF. DNA for the CDR3: TGTGCCAGCAGTGGACGTAGTGGGCGGGGGGCAAACCTTTCTTTCGAGCAGTACTTC.

The chain links TRBV10-1 to TRBJ1-1; D is unresolved. CDR1 and CDR2 from the germline V gene are WNHNN and SYGVQD (reference sequence). The V end was cut by 3 bases, the J end by 5 bases, with 10 bases between. This CDR3 is built from 13 residues. This CDR3 reads CASSDRSKTEAFF. The CDR3 DNA is TGCGCCAGCAGTGACAGGTCGAAGACTGAAGCTTTCTTT.

The chain recombines TRBV19 with TRBJ2-7; 8 bases fit TRBD2. The germline V gene encodes CDR1 LNHDA and CDR2 SQIVND (reference sequence). The trim removed 8 bases at V and 2 bases at J, leaving 14 bases unmatched. This CDR3 spans 16 amino acids. CDR3: CASQLHGGGAPYEQYF. The CDR3 DNA is TGTGCCAGTCAACTTCACGGGGGGGGAGCCCCCTACGAGCAGTACTTC.

This sequence joins TRBV5-8 and TRBJ1-4; D is unresolved. V dropped 4 bases and J dropped 9 bases, with 16 bases sitting between them. CDR3 length: 14 amino acids. Germline V gene lookup returns CDR1 SGHTS and CDR2 YDEGEE. The CDR3 loop reads CASSSRHGEQKLFF. CDR3 DNA: TGTGCCAGCAGCAGCCGTCACGGGGAACAAAAACTGTTTTTT.

The rearrangement uses TRBV4-1 and TRBJ2-1, with unresolved D. The CDR3 contains 13 residues. V lost 0 bases, J lost 4 bases, and 4 bases lay in between. Germline values: CDR1 MGHRA, CDR2 YSYEKL. The CDR3 loop reads CASSQDTYNEQFF. CDR3 coding DNA: TGCGCCAGCAGCCAAGATACATACAATGAGCAGTTCTTC.